This T cell receptor (beta chain) was captured by sequencing in a study of graft-versus-host responses after intestinal transplantation. Study details: The transplants performed in recipients were multivisceral, liver-intestinal, or isolated intestinal.

Details on this clone: The antigen remains undetermined.

Profiling relied on immunoSEQ multiplex PCR, and the TCRdb table lists in-frame clones only, not all of them. The sample has around 55,000 clones, 89% seen once. The CDR3 runs 18 residues. The V gene lost 0 bases and the J gene lost 6 bases, with 22 bases spanning the gap. The V gene's germline CDR1 is SGDLS and CDR2 YYNGEE. Findings and caveats of the study: GvH clones were identified in recipient marrow, with some first appearing in ileum or blood.

This receptor was obtained from a human donor who was the organ donor for an intestinal transplant. The specimen was unstimulated CD4+ T cells sorted from spleen or lymph node cells, collected before transplant. The chain recombines TRBV9 with TRBJ2-1, with D perhaps TRBD1 (5 bases). The CDR3 is CASSVATGGAVGGNEQFF. The CDR3 DNA follows: TGTGCCAGCAGCGTAGCTACTGGTGGGGCGGTGGGCGGCAATGAGCAGTTCTTC.